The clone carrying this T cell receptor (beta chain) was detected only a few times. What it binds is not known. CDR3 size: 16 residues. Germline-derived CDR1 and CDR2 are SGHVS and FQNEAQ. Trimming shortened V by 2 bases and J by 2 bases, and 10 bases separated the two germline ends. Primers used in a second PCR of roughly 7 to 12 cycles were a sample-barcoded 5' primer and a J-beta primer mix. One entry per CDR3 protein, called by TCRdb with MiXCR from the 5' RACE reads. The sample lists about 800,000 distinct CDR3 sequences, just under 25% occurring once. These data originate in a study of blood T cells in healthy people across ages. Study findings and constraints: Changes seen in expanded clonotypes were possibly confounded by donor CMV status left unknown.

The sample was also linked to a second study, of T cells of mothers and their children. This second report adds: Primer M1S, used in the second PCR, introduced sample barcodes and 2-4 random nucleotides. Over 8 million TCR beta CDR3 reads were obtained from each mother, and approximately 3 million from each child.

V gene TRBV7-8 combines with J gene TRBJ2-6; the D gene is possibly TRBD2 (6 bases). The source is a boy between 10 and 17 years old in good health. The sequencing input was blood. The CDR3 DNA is TGTGCCAGCAGCTTAATTCCGGGGGCTGGGGCCAACGTCCTGACTTTC. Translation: CASSLIPGAGANVLTF. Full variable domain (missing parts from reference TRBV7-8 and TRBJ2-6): GAGVSQSPRYKVAKRGQDVALRCDPISGHVSLFWYQQALGQGPEFLTYFQNEAQLDKSGLPSDRFFAERPEGSVSTLKIQRTQQEDSAVYLCASSLIPGAGANVLTFGAGSRLTVL.